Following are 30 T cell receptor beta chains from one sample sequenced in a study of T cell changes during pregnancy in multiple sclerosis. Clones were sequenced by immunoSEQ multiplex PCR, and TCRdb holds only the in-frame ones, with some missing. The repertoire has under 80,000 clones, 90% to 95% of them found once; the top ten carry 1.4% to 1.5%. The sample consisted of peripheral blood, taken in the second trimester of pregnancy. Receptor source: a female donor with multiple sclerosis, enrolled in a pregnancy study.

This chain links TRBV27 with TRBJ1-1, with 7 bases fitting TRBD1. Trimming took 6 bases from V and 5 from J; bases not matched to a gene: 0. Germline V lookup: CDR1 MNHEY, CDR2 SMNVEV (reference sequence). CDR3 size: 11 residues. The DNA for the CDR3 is TGTGCCAGCAGGACAGGGACTGAAGCTTTCTTT. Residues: CASRTGTEAFF.

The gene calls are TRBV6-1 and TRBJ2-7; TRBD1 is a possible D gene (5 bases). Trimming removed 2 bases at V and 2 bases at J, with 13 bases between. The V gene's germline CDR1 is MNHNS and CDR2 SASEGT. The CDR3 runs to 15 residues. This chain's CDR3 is CASSEMTAGPYEQYF. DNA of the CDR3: TGTGCCAGCAGTGAAATGACAGCTGGTCCCTACGAGCAGTACTTC.

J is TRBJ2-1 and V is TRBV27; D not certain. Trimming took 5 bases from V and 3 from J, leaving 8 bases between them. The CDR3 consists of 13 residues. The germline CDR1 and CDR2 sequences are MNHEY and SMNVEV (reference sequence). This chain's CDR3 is CASSLPLYNEQFF. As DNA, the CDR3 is TGTGCCAGCAGTCTCCCCCTCTACAATGAGCAGTTCTTC.

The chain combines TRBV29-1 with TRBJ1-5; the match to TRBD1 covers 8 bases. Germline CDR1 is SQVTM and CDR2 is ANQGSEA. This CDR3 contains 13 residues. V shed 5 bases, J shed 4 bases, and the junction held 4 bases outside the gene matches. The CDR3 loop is CSVRRGLNQPQHF. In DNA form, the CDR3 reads TGCAGCGTTCGCAGGGGGCTAAATCAGCCCCAGCATTTT.

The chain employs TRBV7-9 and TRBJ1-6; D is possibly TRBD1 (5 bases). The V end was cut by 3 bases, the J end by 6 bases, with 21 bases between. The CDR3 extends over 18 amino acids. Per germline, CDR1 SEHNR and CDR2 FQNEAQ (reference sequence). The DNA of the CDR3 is TGTGCCAGCAGCTTGGGATCTGGAGGGACGGGGGGTAATTCACCCCTCCACTTT. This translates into CASSLGSGGTGGNSPLHF.

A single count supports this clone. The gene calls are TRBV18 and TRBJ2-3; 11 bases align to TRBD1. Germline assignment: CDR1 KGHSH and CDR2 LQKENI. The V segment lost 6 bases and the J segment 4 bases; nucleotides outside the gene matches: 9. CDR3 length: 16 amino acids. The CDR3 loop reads CASSQGGQGAADTQYF. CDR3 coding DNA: TGTGCCAGCTCCCAGGGTGGACAGGGGGCAGCAGATACGCAGTATTTT.

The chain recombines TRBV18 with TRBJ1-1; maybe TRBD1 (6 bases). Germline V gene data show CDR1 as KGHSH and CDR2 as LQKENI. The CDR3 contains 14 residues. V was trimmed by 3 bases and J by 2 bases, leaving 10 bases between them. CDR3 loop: CASSPSRGNTEAFF. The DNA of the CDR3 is TGTGCCAGCTCACCGTCCAGGGGAAACACTGAAGCTTTCTTT.

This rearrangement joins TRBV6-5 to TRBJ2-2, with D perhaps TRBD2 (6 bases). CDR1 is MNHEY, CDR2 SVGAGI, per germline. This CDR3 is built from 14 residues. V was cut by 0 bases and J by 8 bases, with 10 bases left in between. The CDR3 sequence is CASSYSTGEGELFF. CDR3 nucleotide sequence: TGTGCCAGCAGTTACTCGACGGGAGAAGGGGAGCTGTTTTTT.

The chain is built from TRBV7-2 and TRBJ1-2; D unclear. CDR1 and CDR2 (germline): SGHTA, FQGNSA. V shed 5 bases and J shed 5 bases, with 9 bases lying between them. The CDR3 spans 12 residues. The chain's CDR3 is CASSGGLYGYTF. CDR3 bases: TGTGCCAGCAGCGGTGGACTGTATGGCTACACCTTC.

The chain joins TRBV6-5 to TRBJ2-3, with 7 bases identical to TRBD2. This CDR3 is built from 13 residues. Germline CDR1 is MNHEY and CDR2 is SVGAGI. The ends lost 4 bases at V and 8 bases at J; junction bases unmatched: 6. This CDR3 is CASSSLGLGTQYF. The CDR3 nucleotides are TGTGCCAGCAGTTCCCTAGGACTAGGTACGCAGTATTTT.

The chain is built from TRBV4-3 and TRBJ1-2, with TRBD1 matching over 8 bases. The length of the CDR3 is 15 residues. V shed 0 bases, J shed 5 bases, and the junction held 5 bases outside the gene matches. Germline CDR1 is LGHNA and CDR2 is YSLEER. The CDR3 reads CASSQDSGGGYGYTF. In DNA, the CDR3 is TGCGCCAGCAGCCAAGACTCAGGGGGCGGTTATGGCTACACCTTC.

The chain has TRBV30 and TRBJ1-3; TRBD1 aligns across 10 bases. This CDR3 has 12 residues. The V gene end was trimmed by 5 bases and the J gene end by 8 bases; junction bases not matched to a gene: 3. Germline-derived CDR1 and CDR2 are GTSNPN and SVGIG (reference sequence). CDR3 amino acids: CAWGQGGHTIYF. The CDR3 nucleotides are TGTGCCTGGGGACAGGGGGGCCACACCATATATTTT.

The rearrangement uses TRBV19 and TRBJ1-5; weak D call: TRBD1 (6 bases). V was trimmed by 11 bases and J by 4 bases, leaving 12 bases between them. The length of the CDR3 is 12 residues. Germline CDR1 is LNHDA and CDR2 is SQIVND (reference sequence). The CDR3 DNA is TGTGCCGTCCAGGGGAGAAATCAGCCCCAGCATTTT. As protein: CAVQGRNQPQHF.

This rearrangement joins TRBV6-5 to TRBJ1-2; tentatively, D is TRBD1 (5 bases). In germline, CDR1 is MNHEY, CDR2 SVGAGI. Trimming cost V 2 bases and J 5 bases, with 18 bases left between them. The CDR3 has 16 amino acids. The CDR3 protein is CASSYDPGTRGYGYTF. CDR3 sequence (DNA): TGTGCCAGCAGTTACGACCCCGGGACCCGGGGGTATGGCTACACCTTC.

CDR3 in amino acids: CASSSFQTGELFF. The CDR3 DNA reads as TGTGCCAGCAGCTCCTTCCAGACCGGGGAGCTGTTTTTT. The chain carries TRBV7-3 and TRBJ2-2; D gene ambiguous. Germline assignment: CDR1 SGHTA and CDR2 FQGTGA. The CDR3 covers 13 residues. V gave up 4 bases and J gave up 5 bases, with 8 bases separating them. Complete variable domain (other parts from reference TRBV7-3 and TRBJ2-2): GAGVSQTPSNKVTEKGKYVELRCDPISGHTALYWYRQSLGQGPEFLIYFQGTGAADDSGLPNDRFFAVRPEGSVSTLKIQRTERGDSAVYLCASSSFQTGELFFGEGSRLTVL.

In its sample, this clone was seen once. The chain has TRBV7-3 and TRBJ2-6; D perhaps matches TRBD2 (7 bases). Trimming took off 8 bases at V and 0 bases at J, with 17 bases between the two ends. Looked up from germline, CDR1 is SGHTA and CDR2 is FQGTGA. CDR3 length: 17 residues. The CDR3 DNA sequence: TGTGCCAGCTCGGGGGGCAGGGGACTCTCTGGGGCCAACGTCCTGACTTTC. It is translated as CASSGGRGLSGANVLTF.

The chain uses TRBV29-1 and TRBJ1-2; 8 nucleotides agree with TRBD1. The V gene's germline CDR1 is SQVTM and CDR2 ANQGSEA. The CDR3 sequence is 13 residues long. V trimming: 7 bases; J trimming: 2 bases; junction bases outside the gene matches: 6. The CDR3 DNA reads TGCAGCGATCGAGGACAGGGAAACTATGGCTACACCTTC. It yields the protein CSDRGQGNYGYTF.

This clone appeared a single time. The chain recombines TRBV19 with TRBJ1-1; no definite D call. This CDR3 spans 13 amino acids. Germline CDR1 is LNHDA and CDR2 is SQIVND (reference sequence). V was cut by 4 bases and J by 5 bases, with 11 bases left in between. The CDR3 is CASSTGGLTEAFF. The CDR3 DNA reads TGTGCCAGTAGTACCGGAGGCCTAACTGAAGCTTTCTTT.

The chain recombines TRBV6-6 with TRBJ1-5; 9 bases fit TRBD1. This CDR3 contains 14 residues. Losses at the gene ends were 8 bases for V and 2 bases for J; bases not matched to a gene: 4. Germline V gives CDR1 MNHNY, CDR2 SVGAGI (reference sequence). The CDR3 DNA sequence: TGTGCCAGCTTACAGGGGGCCGGCAATCAGCCCCAGCATTTT. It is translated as CASLQGAGNQPQHF.

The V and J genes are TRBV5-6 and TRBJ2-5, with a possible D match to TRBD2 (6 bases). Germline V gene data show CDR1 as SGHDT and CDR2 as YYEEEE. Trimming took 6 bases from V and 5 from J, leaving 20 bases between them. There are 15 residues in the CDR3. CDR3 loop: CASTYNPTRRETQYF. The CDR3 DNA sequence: TGTGCCAGCACCTATAACCCGACTAGAAGGGAGACCCAGTACTTC.

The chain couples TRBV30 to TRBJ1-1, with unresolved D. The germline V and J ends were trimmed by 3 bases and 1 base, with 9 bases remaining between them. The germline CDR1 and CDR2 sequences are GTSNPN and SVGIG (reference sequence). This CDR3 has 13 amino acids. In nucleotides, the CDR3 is TGTGCCTGGAGGGCGGGTGGGAACACTGAAGCTTTCTTT. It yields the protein CAWRAGGNTEAFF.

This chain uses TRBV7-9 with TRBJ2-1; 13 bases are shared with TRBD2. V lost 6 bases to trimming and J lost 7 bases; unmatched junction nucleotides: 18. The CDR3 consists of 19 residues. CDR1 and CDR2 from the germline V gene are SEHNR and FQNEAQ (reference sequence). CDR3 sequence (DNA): TGTGCCAGCAGATTACTTAGGGTGGGACTAGCGGGACAAAAGAATGAGCAGTTCTTC. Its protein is CASRLLRVGLAGQKNEQFF.

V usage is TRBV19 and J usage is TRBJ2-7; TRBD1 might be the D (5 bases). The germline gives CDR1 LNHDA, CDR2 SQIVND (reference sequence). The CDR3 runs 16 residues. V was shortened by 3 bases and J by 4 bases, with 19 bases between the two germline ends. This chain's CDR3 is CASSIQQAYSPYEQYF. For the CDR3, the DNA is TGTGCCAGTAGTATCCAACAGGCTTACTCGCCGTACGAGCAGTACTTC. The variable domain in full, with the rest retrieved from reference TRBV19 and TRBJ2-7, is DGGITQSPKYLFRKEGQNVTLSCEQNLNHDAMYWYRQDPGQGLRLIYYSQIVNDFQKGDIAEGYSVSREKKESFPLTVTSAQKNPTAFYLCASSIQQAYSPYEQYFGPGTRLTVT.

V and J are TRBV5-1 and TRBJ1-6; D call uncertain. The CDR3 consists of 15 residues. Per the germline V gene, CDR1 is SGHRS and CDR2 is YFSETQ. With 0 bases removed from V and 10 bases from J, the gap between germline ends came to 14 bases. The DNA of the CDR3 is TGCGCCAGCAGCTTGGCCGGGGTGGATAGATCACCCCTCCACTTT. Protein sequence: CASSLAGVDRSPLHF.

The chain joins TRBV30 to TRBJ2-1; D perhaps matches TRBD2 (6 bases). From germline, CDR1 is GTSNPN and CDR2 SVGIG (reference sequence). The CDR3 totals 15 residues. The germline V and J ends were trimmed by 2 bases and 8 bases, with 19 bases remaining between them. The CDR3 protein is CAWSFKGSGGDEQFF. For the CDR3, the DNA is TGTGCCTGGAGTTTTAAGGGGTCTGGAGGGGATGAGCAGTTCTTC. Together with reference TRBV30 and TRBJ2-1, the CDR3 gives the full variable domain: SQTIHQWPATLVQPVGSPLSLECTVEGTSNPNLYWYRQAAGRGLQLLFYSVGIGQISSEVPQNLSASRPQDRQFILSSKKLLLSDSGFYLCAWSFKGSGGDEQFFGPGTRLTVL.

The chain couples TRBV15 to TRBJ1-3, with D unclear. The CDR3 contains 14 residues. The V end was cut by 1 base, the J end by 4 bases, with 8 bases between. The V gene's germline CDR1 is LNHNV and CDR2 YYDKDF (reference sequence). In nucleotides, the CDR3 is TGTGCCACCAGCAGAGGGAGCAGCGGAAACACCATATATTTT. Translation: CATSRGSSGNTIYF. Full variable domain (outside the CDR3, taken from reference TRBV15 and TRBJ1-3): DAMVIQNPRYQVTQFGKPVTLSCSQTLNHNVMYWYQQKSSQAPKLLFHYYDKDFNNEADTPDNFQSRRPNTSFCFLDIRSPGLGDTAMYLCATSRGSSGNTIYFGEGSWLTVV.

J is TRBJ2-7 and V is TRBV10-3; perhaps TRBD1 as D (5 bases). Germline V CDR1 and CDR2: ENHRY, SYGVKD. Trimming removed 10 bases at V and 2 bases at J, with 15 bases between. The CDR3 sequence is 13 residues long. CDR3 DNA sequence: TGTGCCACCCGGCAGGGCACTACCTACGAGCAGTACTTC. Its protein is CATRQGTTYEQYF.

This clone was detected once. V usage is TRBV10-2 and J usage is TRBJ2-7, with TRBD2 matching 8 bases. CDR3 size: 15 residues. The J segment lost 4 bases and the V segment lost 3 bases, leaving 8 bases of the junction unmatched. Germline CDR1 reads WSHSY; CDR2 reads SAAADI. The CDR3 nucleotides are TGCGCCAGCAGTGATCTGTGGCGGGGGGTTTACGAGCAGTACTTC. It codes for CASSDLWRGVYEQYF.

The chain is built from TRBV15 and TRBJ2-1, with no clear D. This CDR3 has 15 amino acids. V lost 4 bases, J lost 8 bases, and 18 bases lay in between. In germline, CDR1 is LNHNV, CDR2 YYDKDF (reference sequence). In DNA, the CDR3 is TGTGCCACCAGCACCCGTGGTACAAGAGGCGATGAGCAGTTCTTC. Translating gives CATSTRGTRGDEQFF.

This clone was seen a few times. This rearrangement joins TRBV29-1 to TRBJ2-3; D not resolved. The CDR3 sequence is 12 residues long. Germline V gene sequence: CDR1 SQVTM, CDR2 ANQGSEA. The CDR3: CTLSQITDTQYF. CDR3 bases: TGCACCCTTTCCCAGATTACAGATACGCAGTATTTT.